This TCR beta chain originates from a study of T cells in localized non-small cell lung cancer. Comments on this clone: Its antigen is unknown.

The study, taken as a whole, reports: Of the tissues analyzed, uninvolved adjacent lung showed maximal T cell clonality, greater than tumor. Adjacent lung was found to contain a median approximately 52 of the top 100 tumor clones. Only one tumor region was sequenced, so heterogeneity remains possible.

Profiling relied on immunoSEQ multiplex PCR, and the TCRdb table lists in-frame clones only, not all of them. Of about 59,000 clones in the sample, approximately 91% were seen once. CDR3 length equals 15 residues. V lost 2 bases, J lost 1 base, and 3 bases stayed unmatched. From germline, CDR1 is ENHRY and CDR2 SYGVKD. The source was peripheral blood, collected before any cancer treatment. V and J are TRBV10-3 and TRBJ1-1, with 8 bases aligning to TRBD1. The sequence derives from a man between 40 and 70 years old with stage I lung adenocarcinoma. CDR3 loop: CAISERTGSNTEAFF. The DNA of the CDR3 is TGTGCCATCAGTGAGAGGACAGGGTCGAACACTGAAGCTTTCTTT.